This TCR beta chain was observed in a study of blood T cell repertoires in COVID-19. Profiling relied on immunoSEQ multiplex PCR, and the TCRdb table lists in-frame clones only, not all of them. The sample yields approximately 210,000 clones, approximately 85% seen once. V trimming: 4 bases; J trimming: 5 bases; junction bases outside the gene matches: 11. This CDR3 has 17 amino acids. Germline lookup yields CDR1 SGHRS and CDR2 YFSETQ. The chain links TRBV5-1 to TRBJ2-5, with 13 bases identical to TRBD2. Sequenced sample: PBMCs or T cells enriched from blood (not recorded which). The TCR comes from a man between 40 and 49 years old who had recovered from COVID-19. The CDR3 protein is CASSRGLAGEEWETQYF. The CDR3 DNA reads TGCGCCAGCAGCCGAGGACTAGCGGGAGAGGAGTGGGAGACCCAGTACTTC.